The source of this T cell receptor (beta chain) is a study of CXCR4 blockade with PD-1 therapy in pancreatic cancer. Overall study results and limits: Sequencing covered TCRbeta chains only, not alpha chains. Tumor clonality averaged approximately 0.15 versus 0.05 in healthy blood, not predicting survival. More frequent amino acid clones had more nucleotide rearrangements, suggesting convergent selection.

As concerns this clone: Antigen unknown.

Patients who provided the archived tumor blocks had not received neoadjuvant therapy before surgery. This CDR3 comprises 13 residues. Trimming took 6 bases from V and 0 from J, leaving 8 bases between them. Germline CDR1 and CDR2: MDHEN and SYDVKM. Repertoires were generated with immunoSEQ multiplex PCR, while TCRdb's copy carries only in-frame clones and drops some. The sample yields about 17,000 clones, over 60% seen once. This chain joins TRBV28 and TRBJ1-1; D perhaps matches TRBD1 (6 bases). The TCR sequence derives from a human donor with pancreatic ductal adenocarcinoma. Sequencing was performed on tumor tissue. CDR3 region: CASSEGVNTEAFF. The CDR3, as DNA: TGTGCCAGCAGCGAGGGGGTGAACACTGAAGCTTTCTTT.